These 23 T cell receptor beta chains were all obtained from the same sample, sequenced in a study of blood T cells in healthy people across ages (dated by TCRdb to between 2014 and 2017). Libraries were constructed by 5' RACE. Sequencing used an Illumina HiSeq 2500. The second PCR ran for roughly 7 to 11 cycles and used a J-beta primer mix along with a sample-barcoded 5' primer. TCRdb trimmed public reads at Q25 via fastp, called clones via MiXCR and kept in-frame beta chains. Each entry merges the rows of one CDR3 protein and shows their most common DNA and genes. This sample gives under 2 million distinct CDR3 sequences in total; almost 35% of them show up just once. The top ten constitute around 11% of the sample. Sequenced material: blood. These receptors were collected from a woman in her 30s in good health.

The V and J genes are TRBV12-3 or TRBV12-4 and TRBJ2-3; D is ambiguous. This CDR3 has 14 residues. V lost 6 bases and J 1 base, leaving 11 bases between the germline ends. The CDR3 here is CASRSRVRTDTQYF. CDR3 nucleotides: TGTGCCAGCAGATCGAGAGTGCGCACAGATACGCAGTATTTT.

As concerns this clonotype: A much larger clone lies a single base off, so this may be a read error. V and J are TRBV7-9 and TRBJ2-3, with 7 bases aligning to TRBD1. CDR3 length equals 16 residues. Germline lookup yields CDR1 SEHNR and CDR2 FQNEAQ (reference sequence). CDR3 amino acids: CAGRISTGNRADTQYF. The CDR3 nucleotides are TGTGCCGGCAGGATATCGACAGGGAATAGAGCAGATACGCAGTATTTT.

The V call is TRBV20-1, the J call TRBJ1-2, with D possibly being TRBD1 (6 bases). CDR1 and CDR2 (germline): DFQATT, SNEGSKA (reference sequence). Trimming removed 3 bases from V and 10 bases from J, with 18 bases in between. CDR3 length: 13 amino acids. Here the CDR3 reads CSARAGQGRPYTF. The CDR3 coding sequence is TGCAGTGCTAGGGCGGGACAAGGGAGGCCCTACACCTTC.

The V and J genes are TRBV6-6 and TRBJ2-7; 7 positions match TRBD2. The CDR3 extends over 16 amino acids. Looked up from germline, CDR1 is MNHNY and CDR2 is SVGAGI (reference sequence). After removal of 4 bases from V and 0 bases from J, the junction contained 9 bases not matched to a gene. CDR3 coding DNA: TGTGCCAGCAGTTTAAGAGGGAGGGTAAGCTCCTACGAGCAGTACTTC. It codes for CASSLRGRVSSYEQYF.

At least ten counts were recorded for this clonotype. The V gene is TRBV20-1, the J gene TRBJ2-5; D possibly uses TRBD1 or TRBD2 (5 bases each). The CDR3 has 12 amino acids. V lost 1 base and J lost 5, with 8 bases in between. The V gene's germline CDR1 is DFQATT and CDR2 SNEGSKA (reference sequence). As DNA, the CDR3 is TGCAGTGCTAGAGGCAGGGAGGAGACCCAGTACTTC. As protein: CSARGREETQYF.

This clonotype was detected a few times. V and J are TRBV6-5 and TRBJ2-5; D perhaps matches TRBD1 (6 bases). The CDR3 sequence is 13 residues long. The V end was cut by 6 bases, the J end by 5 bases, with 13 bases between. CDR1 MNHEY and CDR2 SVGAGI come from the germline V gene. The chain's CDR3 is CASRHTGMETQYF. The CDR3 DNA sequence: TGTGCCAGCAGGCACACAGGGATGGAGACCCAGTACTTC.

The rearrangement uses TRBV28 and TRBJ1-2, with D maybe TRBD1 (6 bases). The CDR3 extends over 16 amino acids. CDR1 is MDHEN and CDR2 is SYDVKM in the germline V gene. Trimming took off 2 bases at V and 5 bases at J, with 18 bases between the two ends. CDR3: CASSLNGGALIYGYTF. CDR3 coding DNA: TGTGCCAGCAGTTTAAACGGGGGCGCGTTGATTTATGGCTACACCTTC.

The chain uses TRBV29-1 and TRBJ2-1; D is unresolved. Per germline, CDR1 SQVTM and CDR2 ANQGSEA. Between the trimmed V and J ends, which lost 3 bases and 2 bases, there was a span of 8 bases. The CDR3 contains 13 residues. The CDR3 DNA reads as TGCAGCGTTGAGCCTGCCACCTACAATGAGCAGTTCTTC. Translation gives CSVEPATYNEQFF.

This clonotype was detected many times. The chain links TRBV6-2 or TRBV6-3 to TRBJ2-7; D is uncertain. The V gene lost 2 bases and the J gene lost 9 bases, with 14 bases spanning the gap. The CDR3 sequence is 13 residues long. Germline V gene sequence: CDR1 MNHEY, CDR2 SVGEGT. The CDR3 sequence is CASSYGAPSGQYF. The CDR3 DNA reads as TGTGCCAGCAGTTACGGCGCACCCTCAGGGCAGTACTTC.

This clonotype was counted a few times. The chain couples TRBV30 to TRBJ2-7, with TRBD2 as a possible D gene (6 bases). Germline V gives CDR1 GTSNPN, CDR2 SVGIG (reference sequence). The CDR3 has 18 amino acids. Trimming took 0 bases from V and 3 from J, leaving 24 bases between them. The CDR3 nucleotides are TGTGCCTGGAGTGTACCGTTTTTTCGACTAGATATTTTCTACGAGCAGTACTTC. Translated, it gives CAWSVPFFRLDIFYEQYF.

This clonotype was found a few times. An end of the junction differs from the germline gene, which may be a read error. The genes are TRBV5-1 and TRBJ1-1; the D is unclear. The V gene's germline CDR1 is SGHRS and CDR2 YFSETQ. The CDR3 length is 15 residues. The CDR3 sequence: CAGSLAATANTEAFF. The CDR3 nucleotides read TGCGCCGGCAGCTTGGCAGCAACAGCGAACACTGAAGCTTTCTTT. Filled out from reference TRBV5-1 and TRBJ1-1, the complete variable domain reads KAGVTQTPRYLIKTRGQQVTLSCSPISGHRSVSWYQQTPGQGLQFLFEYFSETQRNKGNFPGRFSGRQFSNSRSEMNVSTLELGDSALYLCAGSLAATANTEAFFGQGTRLTVV.

This clonotype has just a few counts. J is TRBJ2-6 and V is TRBV5-6; the D is unclear. Germline assignment: CDR1 SGHDT and CDR2 YYEEEE. Trimming left V 0 bases short and J 3 bases short, with 7 bases between. The CDR3 is 15 amino acids. This CDR3 reads CASSLGPNGANVLTF. In DNA form, the CDR3 reads TGTGCCAGCAGCTTGGGGCCGAATGGGGCCAACGTCCTGACTTTC.

There are a few counts of this clonotype. This chain uses TRBV7-3 with TRBJ1-2; possible D gene TRBD1, 6 bases. Germline CDR1 and CDR2: SGHTA and FQGTGA. The CDR3 covers 15 residues. The germline V and J ends were trimmed by 0 bases and 7 bases, with 15 bases remaining between them. The CDR3 DNA sequence: TGTGCCAGCAGCTTAACTGGGGGGCAGGGCGGTGGCTACACCTTC. It translates to CASSLTGGQGGGYTF. Based on the CDR3 plus reference TRBV7-3 and TRBJ1-2, the full variable domain is GAGVSQTPSNKVTEKGKYVELRCDPISGHTALYWYRQSLGQGPEFLIYFQGTGAADDSGLPNDRFFAVRPEGSVSTLKIQRTERGDSAVYLCASSLTGGQGGGYTFGSGTRLTVV.

This clonotype was counted many times. The rearrangement uses TRBV9 and TRBJ2-7; D may match TRBD1 or TRBD2 (5 bases each). This CDR3 has 13 residues. The ends were cut back, 5 bases at V and 3 bases at J, with 12 bases in the middle. The V gene's germline CDR1 is SGDLS and CDR2 YYNGEE. The CDR3 protein is CASSGDGGYEQYF. The CDR3 bases are TGTGCCAGCAGTGGGGACGGTGGCTACGAGCAGTACTTC.

A remark on this clonotype: The junction shows a germline mismatch at one end, possibly a read error. The V and J genes are TRBV7-9 and TRBJ2-3, with 9 positions matching TRBD2. The germline V gene encodes CDR1 SEHNR and CDR2 FQNEAQ (reference sequence). The CDR3 covers 17 residues. CDR3 sequence: CASSPRMSGGNTDTRYF. The CDR3 DNA is TGTGCCAGCAGCCCGAGAATGAGCGGGGGGAACACAGATACGCGGTATTTT.

This clonotype was counted a few times. The V and J genes are TRBV27 and TRBJ2-7, with a possible D match to TRBD2 (5 bases). Germline V lookup: CDR1 MNHEY, CDR2 SMNVEV (reference sequence). This CDR3 comprises 14 residues. V was clipped by 5 bases and J by 5 bases, with 16 bases between them. CDR3 sequence (DNA): TGTGCCAGCAGTACGGTTACGGGGTTCAACGAGCAGTACTTC. Residues: CASSTVTGFNEQYF.

The DNA for the CDR3 is TGTGCCAGCAGTTTGAGTCCGGGGCTGACAAATCAGCCCCAGCATTTT. Encoded protein: CASSLSPGLTNQPQHF. This chain connects TRBV12-3 or TRBV12-4 to TRBJ1-5, with D perhaps TRBD1 (5 bases). V lost 3 bases and J lost 4, with 16 bases in between. This CDR3 is built from 16 residues.

CDR3 amino acids: CASTGTAISNQPQHF. The CDR3 nucleotides read TGTGCCAGCACTGGGACAGCTATTAGCAATCAGCCCCAGCATTTT. The chain uses TRBV6-1 and TRBJ1-5, with 7 bases that match TRBD1. The V gene's germline CDR1 is MNHNS and CDR2 SASEGT. Unmatched junction bases numbered 6, after V lost 7 bases and J lost 0 bases. The CDR3 is 15 residues long.

This clonotype was seen only a few times. The rearrangement uses TRBV20-1 and TRBJ2-1; tentative D call: TRBD1 (5 bases). The germline V gene encodes CDR1 DFQATT and CDR2 SNEGSKA (reference sequence). V shed 4 bases and J shed 0 bases, with 7 bases lying between them. The CDR3 runs to 13 residues. The DNA for the CDR3 is TGCAGTGCTACCGACAGCTCCTACAATGAGCAGTTCTTC. As protein: CSATDSSYNEQFF.

The table lists this clonotype with a few counts. The chain employs TRBV9 and TRBJ2-3; D not certain. The V gene lost 0 bases and the J gene lost 2 bases, with 10 bases spanning the gap. The CDR3 has 15 residues. The V gene's germline CDR1 is SGDLS and CDR2 YYNGEE. CDR3 residues: CASSVEQRITDTQYF. The CDR3 bases are TGTGCCAGCAGCGTAGAGCAGCGAATCACAGATACGCAGTATTTT.

The chain recombines TRBV27 with TRBJ1-2; tentative D call: TRBD1 (5 bases). Germline V gene lookup returns CDR1 MNHEY and CDR2 SMNVEV (reference sequence). Trimming shortened V by 5 bases and J by 6 bases, and 16 bases separated the two germline ends. This CDR3 is built from 14 residues. CDR3 region: CASSPRDGSHGYTF. In nucleotides, the CDR3 is TGTGCCAGCAGTCCTCGGGACGGGAGCCATGGCTACACCTTC.

This clonotype was detected only once. The V gene is TRBV10-3, the J gene TRBJ2-3; 10 bases are shared with TRBD2. The CDR3 spans 16 residues. V gave up 10 bases and J gave up 4 bases; unmatched junction bases: 14. CDR1 is ENHRY, CDR2 SYGVKD, per germline. CDR3 coding DNA: TGTGCCACGCGGGAAGTAGCGGGAGGATCGGCAGATACGCAGTATTTT. Its protein is CATREVAGGSADTQYF.

The rearrangement links TRBV12-3 or TRBV12-4 to TRBJ1-4; D gene uncertain. V dropped 4 bases and J dropped 4 bases, with 10 bases sitting between them. The CDR3 runs to 14 residues. The CDR3 DNA follows: TGTGCCAGCAGTTCGTTGACGGATAATGAAAAACTGTTTTTT. It is translated as CASSSLTDNEKLFF.